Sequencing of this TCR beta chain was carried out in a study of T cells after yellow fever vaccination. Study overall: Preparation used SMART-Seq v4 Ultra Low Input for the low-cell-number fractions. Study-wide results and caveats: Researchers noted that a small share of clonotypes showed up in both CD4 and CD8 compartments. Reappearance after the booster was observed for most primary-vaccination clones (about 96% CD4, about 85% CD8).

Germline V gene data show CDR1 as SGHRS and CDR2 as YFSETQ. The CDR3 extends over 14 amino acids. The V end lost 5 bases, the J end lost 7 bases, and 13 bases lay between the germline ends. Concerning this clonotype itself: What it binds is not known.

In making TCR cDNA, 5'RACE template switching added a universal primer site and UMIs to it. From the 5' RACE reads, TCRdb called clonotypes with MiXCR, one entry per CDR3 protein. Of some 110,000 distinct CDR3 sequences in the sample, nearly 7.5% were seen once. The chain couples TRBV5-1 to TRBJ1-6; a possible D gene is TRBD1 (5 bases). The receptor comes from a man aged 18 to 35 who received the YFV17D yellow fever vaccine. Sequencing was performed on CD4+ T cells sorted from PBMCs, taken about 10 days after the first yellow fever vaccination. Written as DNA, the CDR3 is TGCGCCAGCAGTGGGGACCAACCCAATTCACCCCTCCACTTT. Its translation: CASSGDQPNSPLHF.